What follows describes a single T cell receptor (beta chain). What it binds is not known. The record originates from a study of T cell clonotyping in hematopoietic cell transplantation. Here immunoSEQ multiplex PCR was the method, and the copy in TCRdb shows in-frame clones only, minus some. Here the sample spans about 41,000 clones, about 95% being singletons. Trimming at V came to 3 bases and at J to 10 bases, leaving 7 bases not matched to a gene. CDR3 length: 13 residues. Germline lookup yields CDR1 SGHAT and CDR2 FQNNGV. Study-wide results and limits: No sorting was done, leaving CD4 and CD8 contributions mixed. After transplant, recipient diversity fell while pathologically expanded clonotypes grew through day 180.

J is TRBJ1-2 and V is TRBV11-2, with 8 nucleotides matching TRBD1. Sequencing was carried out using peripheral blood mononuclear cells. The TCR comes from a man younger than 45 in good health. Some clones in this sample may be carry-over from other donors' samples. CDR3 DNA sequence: TGTGCCAGCAGCTTTCAGGGGGCAAAGGACTACACCTTC. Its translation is CASSFQGAKDYTF.